This T cell receptor beta chain appears in the sequencing data of a study of cytomegalovirus exposure and HLA in healthy donors. Findings and caveats of the study: Within a later analysis, the majority of CMV-associated TCR beta chains appeared HLA-restricted.

About this clone itself: Its target is not known.

Both 60 Vbeta primers and 13 Jbeta primers went into the PCR. Only in-frame clones appear in the TCRdb table, and some are missing; sequencing was by immunoSEQ multiplex PCR. Altogether 110,000 to 150,000 clones are present, around 76% being singletons, with the ten largest covering about 2.8%. The germline gives CDR1 SGHRS, CDR2 YFSETQ. Trimming removed 2 bases at V and 2 bases at J, with 19 bases between. This CDR3 is built from 17 residues. This TCR was sampled from a male donor in good health and CMV-seronegative. Sequencing was carried out using PBMCs. The chain carries TRBV5-1 and TRBJ2-5; weak D call: TRBD2 (7 bases). Here the CDR3 DNA reads TGCGCCAGCAGCTTCAGTGCTGGCGGGGGCCAGCAAGAGACCCAGTACTTC. It is translated as CASSFSAGGGQQETQYF.